These 20 T cell receptor beta chains were sequenced from one sample in a study of control samples from healthy donors and cancer patients. Data came from immunoSEQ multiplex PCR; TCRdb stores just in-frame clones and leaves some out. Found here are over 100,000 clones, roughly 88% of them singletons; the top ten hold about 3.4%. The sample consisted of blood. Every receptor here comes from a man between 45 and 60 years old in good health.

This chain joins TRBV3-1 (or the pseudogene TRBV3-2) and TRBJ1-1, with D possibly TRBD1 on 6 matching bases. Trimming removed 6 bases from V and 4 bases from J, with 21 bases in between. The germline gives CDR1 LGHDT, CDR2 YNNKEL (reference sequence). The CDR3 has 16 amino acids. The CDR3 loop is CASSRWGQAGGTEAFF. In DNA, the CDR3 is TGTGCCAGCAGTCGGTGGGGGCAGGCGGGGGGCACTGAAGCTTTCTTT.

The chain is built from TRBV30 and TRBJ2-1, with D tentatively TRBD1 or TRBD2 (5 bases each). There are 14 residues in the CDR3. The germline V and J ends were trimmed by 2 bases and 2 bases, with 10 bases remaining between them. The germline V gene has CDR1 GTSNPN and CDR2 SVGIG (reference sequence). CDR3 protein: CAWSRRGAYNEQFF. The CDR3 bases are TGTGCCTGGAGTCGGCGAGGGGCCTACAATGAGCAGTTCTTC.

The chain joins TRBV5-1 to TRBJ2-2, with 7 nucleotides matching TRBD2. This CDR3 region has 16 residues. CDR1 is SGHRS, CDR2 YFSETQ, per germline. V shed 0 bases and J 4 bases; nucleotides not matched to a gene: 6. The CDR3, as DNA: TGCGCCAGCAGCTTGGAATACGGGGGGACCACCGGGGAGCTGTTTTTT. Amino acid sequence: CASSLEYGGTTGELFF.

The V and J genes are TRBV7-9 and TRBJ1-2; 9 bases are shared with TRBD1. V lost 1 base to trimming and J lost 3 bases; unmatched junction nucleotides: 3. This CDR3 has 15 residues. The germline V gene has CDR1 SEHNR and CDR2 FQNEAQ (reference sequence). The CDR3 here is CASSLDTGGDYGYTF. The CDR3 DNA reads as TGTGCCAGCAGCTTAGACACAGGGGGCGACTATGGCTACACCTTC.

This clone showed up just once. The chain links TRBV3-1 (or the pseudogene TRBV3-2) to TRBJ1-1; D is ambiguous. CDR1 is LGHDT, CDR2 YNNKEL, per germline (reference sequence). The germline V and J ends were trimmed by 2 bases and 0 bases, with 1 base remaining between them. The CDR3 has 12 amino acids. The CDR3: CASSQLNTEAFF. The CDR3 nucleotides are TGTGCCAGCAGCCAACTGAACACTGAAGCTTTCTTT.

The chain carries TRBV6-5 and TRBJ2-3, with 11 bases fitting TRBD2. V shed 11 bases, J shed 2 bases, and the junction held 9 bases outside the gene matches. CDR1 and CDR2 (germline): MNHEY, SVGAGI. This CDR3 has 15 residues. CDR3 sequence (DNA): TGTGCCGCGAGTAGCGGGGGGGACTCCACAGATACGCAGTATTTT. It specifies CAASSGGDSTDTQYF.

V and J are TRBV6-1 and TRBJ2-7; the D gene is possibly TRBD1 (5 bases). Germline CDR1 reads MNHNS; CDR2 reads SASEGT. V lost 0 bases, J lost 6 bases, and 12 bases lay in between. The CDR3 has 14 residues. The CDR3 loop is CASSEAWGRAEQYF. In DNA form, the CDR3 reads TGTGCCAGCAGTGAAGCATGGGGCAGGGCCGAGCAGTACTTC.

The V gene is TRBV2, the J gene TRBJ1-6, with 8 bases identical to TRBD1. J lost 7 bases, V lost 6 bases, and 8 bases had no gene match. Germline V gene data show CDR1 as SNHLY and CDR2 as FYNNEI. The CDR3 has 15 residues. CDR3 protein: CASSDTGGKNSPLHF. For the CDR3, the DNA is TGTGCCAGCAGCGACACAGGGGGTAAGAATTCACCCCTCCACTTT.

The genes are TRBV5-6 and TRBJ2-7; D tentatively fits TRBD1 or TRBD2 (6 bases each). CDR3 length: 15 amino acids. Deletions cut 1 base from V and 1 base from J, with 12 bases between. Germline CDR1 reads SGHDT; CDR2 reads YYEEEE. The CDR3 protein is CASSLYGGPSYEQYF. The DNA for the CDR3 is TGTGCCAGCAGCTTGTACGGGGGCCCATCCTACGAGCAGTACTTC.

This clone was seen only once. The rearrangement links TRBV28 to TRBJ1-5, with D unresolved. The CDR3 is 14 amino acids. The germline gives CDR1 MDHEN, CDR2 SYDVKM. V was pared by 7 bases and J by 7 bases, with 17 bases between. CDR3 in DNA: TGTGCCAGCAACGACCCCCCAGCGGAGCAGCCCCAGCATTTT. It specifies CASNDPPAEQPQHF.

The V call is TRBV10-3, the J call TRBJ2-1, with TRBD2 matching 9 bases. The CDR3 totals 16 residues. Germline V lookup: CDR1 ENHRY, CDR2 SYGVKD. V trimming: 0 bases; J trimming: 9 bases; junction bases outside the gene matches: 9. The chain's CDR3 is CAISESGGGGAIEQFF. In DNA, the CDR3 is TGTGCCATCAGTGAGTCGGGTGGCGGGGGGGCGATTGAGCAGTTCTTC.

This chain uses TRBV7-8 with TRBJ2-4; 9 nucleotides line up with TRBD1. V was pared by 1 base and J by 8 bases, with 12 bases of the junction left unmatched. The CDR3 extends over 17 amino acids. The germline V gene has CDR1 SGHVS and CDR2 FQNEAQ. This CDR3 reads CASSLDPGQGNRDIQYF. CDR3 coding DNA: TGTGCCAGCAGCTTAGACCCAGGACAGGGGAATAGGGACATTCAGTACTTC.

This chain connects TRBV7-6 to TRBJ1-4; the D gene is possibly TRBD1 (5 bases). CDR1 is SGHVS, CDR2 FNYEAQ, per germline. There are 16 residues in the CDR3. Trimming cost V 8 bases and J 11 bases, with 27 bases left between them. The CDR3 reads CASSSSSTTAGAKLFF. The CDR3 nucleotides read TGTGCCAGCTCCTCCTCTTCCACGACAGCGGGTGCGAAACTGTTTTTT.

As to this clone: A read error may produce the germline difference seen at one junction end. V gene TRBV7-7 combines with J gene TRBJ1-6; D might be TRBD1 (6 bases). The germline V gene has CDR1 SSHAT and CDR2 FNYEAQ (reference sequence). The CDR3 covers 13 residues. CDR3 in DNA: TGTGCTAGCAGCTTACAGGAAGGGGGGACCCTCCACTTT. Amino acids: CASSLQEGGTLHF.

This rearrangement joins TRBV2 to TRBJ2-7; D unresolved. Per the germline V gene, CDR1 is SNHLY and CDR2 is FYNNEI. The CDR3 contains 11 residues. The V end lost 8 bases, the J end lost 0 bases, and 5 bases lay between the germline ends. The CDR3 nucleotides read TGTGCCAGCCTAAGCTCCTACGAGCAGTACTTC. The encoded protein is CASLSSYEQYF.

The chain is built from TRBV19 and TRBJ2-2; D unclear. The CDR3 sequence is 13 residues long. Germline lookup yields CDR1 LNHDA and CDR2 SQIVND (reference sequence). Trimming took off 4 bases at V and 1 base at J, with 4 bases between the two ends. CDR3 amino acids: CASSNRNTGELFF. CDR3 in DNA: TGTGCCAGTAGTAACAGGAACACCGGGGAGCTGTTTTTT.

This chain connects TRBV3-1 (or the pseudogene TRBV3-2) to TRBJ2-2, with D perhaps TRBD1 (6 bases). Deletions cut 6 bases from V and 1 base from J, with 9 bases between. CDR1 and CDR2 from the germline V gene are LGHDT and YNNKEL (reference sequence). There are 14 residues in the CDR3. CDR3 DNA: TGTGCCAGCAGTATACAGGGGAACACCGGGGAGCTGTTTTTT. Protein product: CASSIQGNTGELFF.

This chain connects TRBV29-1 to TRBJ2-5, with a tentative D call TRBD2 (6 bases). The CDR3 is 13 amino acids. V lost 4 bases to trimming and J lost 5 bases, with 14 bases between them. Germline V gene lookup returns CDR1 SQVTM and CDR2 ANQGSEA. This CDR3 reads CSVGGVRGETQYF. The CDR3 DNA is TGCAGCGTTGGGGGGGTGCGAGGGGAGACCCAGTACTTC. The whole variable domain, filled in from reference TRBV29-1 and TRBJ2-5, reads SAVISQKPSRDICQRGTSLTIQCQVDSQVTMMFWYRQQPGQSLTLIATANQGSEATYESGFVIDKFPISRPNLTFSTLTVSNMSPEDSSIYLCSVGGVRGETQYFGPGTRLLVL.

This clone was seen only a few times. The rearrangement joins TRBV28 to TRBJ1-1; no reliable D call. This CDR3 region has 13 residues. Trimming removed 0 bases from V and 1 base from J, with 3 bases in between. From germline, CDR1 is MDHEN and CDR2 SYDVKM. The CDR3 region has the DNA TGTGCCAGCAGTTTATGGGAGAACACTGAAGCTTTCTTT. This translates into CASSLWENTEAFF.

The rearrangement links TRBV7-6 to TRBJ2-5; maybe TRBD2 (7 bases). Per germline, CDR1 SGHVS and CDR2 FNYEAQ. V gave up 0 bases and J gave up 5 bases, with 13 bases separating them. The CDR3 length is 15 residues. The CDR3 region is CASSLAGGGLETQYF. CDR3 in DNA: TGTGCCAGCAGCTTAGCGGGGGGGGGCCTCGAGACCCAGTACTTC.